This TCR beta chain was found in a study of blood T cells in healthy people across ages. Study-level points and caveats: Samples with more naive T cells showed higher observed beta diversity.

The CDR3 runs to 14 residues. Losses at the gene ends were 7 bases for V and 1 base for J; bases not matched to a gene: 6. Germline CDR1 is MNHEY and CDR2 is SVGAGI. The use of a sample-barcoded 5' primer and a J-beta primer mix characterized a second PCR of roughly 7 to 11 cycles. TCRdb redid the calling of the 5' RACE reads with MiXCR, one entry per CDR3 protein. The data contain 550,000 to 800,000 distinct CDR3 sequences, roughly 20% of them seen just once; the ten biggest clones take up more than 3%. This clonotype was picked up a small number of times. Its target is unknown. PBMCs numbering at least 7 million were isolated per sample.

The sequence was collected from a man in his 70s in good health. The sequenced material came from blood. This chain connects TRBV6-5 to TRBJ1-1; 7 nucleotides match TRBD1. DNA for the CDR3: TGTGCCAGCAATAGGGGACAGTCGAACACTGAAGCTTTCTTT. Protein sequence: CASNRGQSNTEAFF.